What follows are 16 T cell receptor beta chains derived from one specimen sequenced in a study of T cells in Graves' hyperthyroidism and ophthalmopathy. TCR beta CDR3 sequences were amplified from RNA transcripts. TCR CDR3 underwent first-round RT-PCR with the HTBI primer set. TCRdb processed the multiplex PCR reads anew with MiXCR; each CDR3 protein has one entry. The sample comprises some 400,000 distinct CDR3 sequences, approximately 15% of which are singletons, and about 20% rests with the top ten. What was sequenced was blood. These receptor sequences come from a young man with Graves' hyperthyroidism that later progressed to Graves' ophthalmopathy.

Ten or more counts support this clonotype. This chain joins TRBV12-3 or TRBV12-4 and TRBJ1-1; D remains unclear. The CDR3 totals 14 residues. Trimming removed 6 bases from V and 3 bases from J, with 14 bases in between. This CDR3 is CASSWVGLDTEAFF. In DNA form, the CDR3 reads TGTGCCAGCAGCTGGGTGGGGTTGGACACTGAAGCTTTCTTT.

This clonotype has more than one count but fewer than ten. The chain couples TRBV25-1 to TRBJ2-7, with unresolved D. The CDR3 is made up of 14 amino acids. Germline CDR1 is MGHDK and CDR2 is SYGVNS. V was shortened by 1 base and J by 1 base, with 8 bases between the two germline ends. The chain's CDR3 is CASSELGSSYEQYF. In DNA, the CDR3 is TGTGCCAGCAGTGAATTGGGCAGTTCCTACGAGCAGTACTTC.

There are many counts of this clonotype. CDR3 in DNA: TGTGCCAGCAGCCCCTTCCTTAGCGGGGAAAACAATGAGCAGTTCTTC. Translation: CASSPFLSGENNEQFF. V usage is TRBV11-3 and J usage is TRBJ2-1; 8 positions match TRBD2. Germline CDR1 and CDR2: SGHNT and YENEEA. The CDR3 sequence is 16 residues long. The trim removed 5 bases at V and 5 bases at J, leaving 11 bases unmatched. The entire variable domain, with the rest obtained from reference TRBV11-3 and TRBJ2-1, is as follows: EAGVVQSPRYKIIEKKQPVAFWCNPISGHNTLYWYLQNLGQGPELLIRYENEEAVDDSQLPKDRFSAERLKGVDSTLKIQPAELGDSAVYLCASSPFLSGENNEQFFGPGTRLTVL.

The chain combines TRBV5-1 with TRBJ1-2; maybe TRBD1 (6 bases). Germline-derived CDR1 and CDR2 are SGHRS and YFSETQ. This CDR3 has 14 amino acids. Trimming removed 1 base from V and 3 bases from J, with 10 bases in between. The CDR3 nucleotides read TGCGCCAGCAGCTTGAACAGGGAAGACTATGGCTACACCTTC. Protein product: CASSLNREDYGYTF.

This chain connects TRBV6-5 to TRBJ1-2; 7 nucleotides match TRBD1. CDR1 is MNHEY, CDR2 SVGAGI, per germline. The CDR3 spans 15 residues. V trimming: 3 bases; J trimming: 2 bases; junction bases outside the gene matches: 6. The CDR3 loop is CASSYPDRVNYGYTF. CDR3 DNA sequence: TGTGCCAGCAGTTATCCCGACAGGGTAAACTATGGCTACACCTTC.

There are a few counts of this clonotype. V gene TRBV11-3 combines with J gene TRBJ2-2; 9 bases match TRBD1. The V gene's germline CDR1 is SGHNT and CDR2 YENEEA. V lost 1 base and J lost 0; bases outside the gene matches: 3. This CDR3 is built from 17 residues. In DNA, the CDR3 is TGTGCCAGCAGCTTAGTTGGACAGGGGTCGAACACCGGGGAGCTGTTTTTT. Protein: CASSLVGQGSNTGELFF.

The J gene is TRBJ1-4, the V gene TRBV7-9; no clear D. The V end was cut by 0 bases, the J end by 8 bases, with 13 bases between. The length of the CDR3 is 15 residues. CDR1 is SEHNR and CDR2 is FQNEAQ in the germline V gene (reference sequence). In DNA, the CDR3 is TGTGCCAGCAGCTTAGCGGTGCAGATCAACGAAAAACTGTTTTTT. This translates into CASSLAVQINEKLFF.

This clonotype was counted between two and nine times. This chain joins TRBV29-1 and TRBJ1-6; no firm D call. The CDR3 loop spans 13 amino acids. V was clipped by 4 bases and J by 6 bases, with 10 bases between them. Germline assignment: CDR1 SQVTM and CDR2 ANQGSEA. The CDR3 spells CSVGDRSNSPLHF. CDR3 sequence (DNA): TGCAGCGTTGGGGATCGGTCTAATTCACCCCTCCACTTT.

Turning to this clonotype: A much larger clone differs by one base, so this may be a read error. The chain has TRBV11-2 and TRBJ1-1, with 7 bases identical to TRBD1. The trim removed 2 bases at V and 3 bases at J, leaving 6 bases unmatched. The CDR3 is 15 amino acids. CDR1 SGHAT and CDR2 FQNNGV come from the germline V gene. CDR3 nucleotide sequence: TGTGCCAGCAGCTTAAGGGGACAGATGGACACTGAAGCTTTCTTT. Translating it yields CASSLRGQMDTEAFF.

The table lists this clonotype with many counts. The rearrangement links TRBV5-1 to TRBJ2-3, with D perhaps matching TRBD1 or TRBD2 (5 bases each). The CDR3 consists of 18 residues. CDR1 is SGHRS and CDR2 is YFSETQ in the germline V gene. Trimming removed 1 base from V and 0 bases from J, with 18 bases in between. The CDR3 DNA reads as TGCGCCAGCAGCTTGCTTTGGGACCGAGCATCTAGCACAGATACGCAGTATTTT. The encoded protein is CASSLLWDRASSTDTQYF.

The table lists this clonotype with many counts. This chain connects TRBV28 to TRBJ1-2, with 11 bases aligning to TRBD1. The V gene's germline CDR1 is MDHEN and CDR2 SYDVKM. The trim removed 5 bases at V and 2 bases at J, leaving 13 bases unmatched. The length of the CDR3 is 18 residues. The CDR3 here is CASSRMRDRGGINYGYTF. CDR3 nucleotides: TGTGCCAGCAGTAGAATGAGGGACAGGGGGGGAATCAACTATGGCTACACCTTC.

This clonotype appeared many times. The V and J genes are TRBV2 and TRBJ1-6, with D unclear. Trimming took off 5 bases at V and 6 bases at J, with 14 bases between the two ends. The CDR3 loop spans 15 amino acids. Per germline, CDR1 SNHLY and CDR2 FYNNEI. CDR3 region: CASSKAGVSNSPLHF. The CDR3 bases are TGTGCCAGCAGTAAGGCTGGGGTTAGTAATTCACCCCTCCACTTT.

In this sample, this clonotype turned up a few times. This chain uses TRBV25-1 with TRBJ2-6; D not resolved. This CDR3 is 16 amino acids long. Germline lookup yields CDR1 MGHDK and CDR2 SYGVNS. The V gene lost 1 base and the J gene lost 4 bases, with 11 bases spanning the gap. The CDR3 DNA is TGTGCCAGCAGTGAATCCGGCATGCGGGGGGCCAACGTCCTGACTTTC. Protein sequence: CASSESGMRGANVLTF.

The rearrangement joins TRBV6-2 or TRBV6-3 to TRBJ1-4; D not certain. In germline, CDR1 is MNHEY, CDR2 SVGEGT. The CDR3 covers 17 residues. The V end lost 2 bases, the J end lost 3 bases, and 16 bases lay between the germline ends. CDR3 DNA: TGTGCCAGCAGTTACCGACCGGAGGGCGCCTCTAATGAAAAACTGTTTTTT. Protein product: CASSYRPEGASNEKLFF.

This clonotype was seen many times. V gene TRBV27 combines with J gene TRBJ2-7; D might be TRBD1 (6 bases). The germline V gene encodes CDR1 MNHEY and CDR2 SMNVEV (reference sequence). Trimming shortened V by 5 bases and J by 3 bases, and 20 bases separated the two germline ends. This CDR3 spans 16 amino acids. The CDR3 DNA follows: TGTGCCAGCAGTCCTAAGGGGGTTGGGAGTTACTACGAGCAGTACTTC. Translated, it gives CASSPKGVGSYYEQYF.

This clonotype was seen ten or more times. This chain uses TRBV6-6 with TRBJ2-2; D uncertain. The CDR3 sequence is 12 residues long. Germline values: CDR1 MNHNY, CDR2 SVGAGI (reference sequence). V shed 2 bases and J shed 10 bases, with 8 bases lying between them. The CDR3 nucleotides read TGTGCCAGCAGTTACCGGCCGGAGGAGCTGTTTTTT. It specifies CASSYRPEELFF.